What follows are 28 T cell receptor beta chains derived from one specimen sequenced in a study of CD8 T cells in ankylosing spondylitis. Via MiXCR, TCRdb re-called the 5' RACE reads, giving one row per CDR3 protein. The sample contains 200,000 to 250,000 distinct CDR3 sequences, 25% to 30% of which appear only once. Sequencing used blood, either unsorted or a sorted T cell fraction (not recorded which). These receptors all come from a male donor with ankylosing spondylitis or in good health (not recorded which).

This chain joins TRBV12-3 or TRBV12-4 and TRBJ2-7; a weak D match, TRBD1 (5 bases). CDR3 length: 12 amino acids. V lost 2 bases to trimming and J lost 6 bases, with 8 bases between them. The CDR3 DNA sequence: TGTGCCAGCAGTTTATGGGGCTCCGAGCAGTACTTC. Protein sequence: CASSLWGSEQYF.

This clonotype showed up many times. The chain combines TRBV20-1 with TRBJ1-1; TRBD1 aligns across 7 bases. The V gene end was trimmed by 6 bases and the J gene end by 3 bases; junction bases not matched to a gene: 7. The CDR3 is 13 residues long. The germline V gene has CDR1 DFQATT and CDR2 SNEGSKA (reference sequence). DNA of the CDR3: TGCAGTGCAGTACAGGGGCCTGACACTGAAGCTTTCTTT. Its protein is CSAVQGPDTEAFF.

On this clonotype itself: A much bigger clone sits one base away, suggesting this may be a read error. V and J are TRBV20-1 and TRBJ1-1; no firm D call. V was clipped by 7 bases and J by 1 base, with 10 bases between them. This CDR3 contains 12 residues. Germline V gives CDR1 DFQATT, CDR2 SNEGSKA (reference sequence). CDR3 nucleotides: TGCAGTGGTGAGCCTGAGAACACTGAAGCTTTCTTT. Protein product: CSGEPENTEAFF.

The V gene is TRBV7-3, the J gene TRBJ2-3; 7 nucleotides agree with TRBD1. Per germline, CDR1 SGHTA and CDR2 FQGTGA. Unmatched junction bases numbered 1, after V lost 1 base and J lost 0 bases. The CDR3 has 15 amino acids. This chain's CDR3 is CASSLRGQSTDTQYF. CDR3 sequence (DNA): TGTGCCAGCAGCTTAAGGGGACAGAGCACAGATACGCAGTATTTT.

This clonotype was picked up many times. The chain combines TRBV6-2 or TRBV6-3 with TRBJ2-2; 10 bases agree with TRBD1. CDR3 size: 16 residues. V lost 6 bases and J lost 5; bases outside the gene matches: 9. CDR1 is MNHEY, CDR2 SVGEGT, per germline. CDR3 DNA: TGTGCCAGCAGGAGACCGACAGGGGGCTTGACCGGGGAGCTGTTTTTT. Its protein is CASRRPTGGLTGELFF.

The CDR3 DNA reads TGCAGTGCTAGAGATCTCTGGCGGGAGGAGCAAGAGACCCAGTACTTC. This codes for CSARDLWREEQETQYF. The V and J genes are TRBV20-1 and TRBJ2-5; 8 nucleotides line up with TRBD2. The germline V gene has CDR1 DFQATT and CDR2 SNEGSKA (reference sequence). The CDR3 covers 16 residues. With V trimmed by 0 bases and J by 2 bases, 8 bases remained unmatched.

This sequence joins TRBV20-1 and TRBJ2-7; 7 nucleotides match TRBD2. The CDR3 contains 14 residues. After removal of 3 bases from V and 7 bases from J, the junction contained 12 bases not matched to a gene. Germline CDR1 DFQATT, CDR2 SNEGSKA (reference sequence). CDR3 bases: TGCAGTGCTAGTGAAGCGGGGAATTCTCGGGAGCAGTACTTC. The encoded protein is CSASEAGNSREQYF.

At least ten counts were recorded for this clonotype. The gene calls are TRBV7-2 and TRBJ1-5; D unclear. Trimming cost V 3 bases and J 9 bases, with 12 bases left between them. The CDR3 spans 13 residues. CDR1 and CDR2 from the germline V gene are SGHTA and FQGNSA. Here the CDR3 DNA reads TGTGCCAGCAGCTTTTCGGTTGAGGGGCCCCAGCATTTT. It is translated as CASSFSVEGPQHF.

The V call is TRBV18, the J call TRBJ2-2; 10 bases line up with TRBD1. After removal of 2 bases from V and 4 bases from J, the junction contained 4 bases not matched to a gene. This CDR3 contains 16 residues. The V gene's germline CDR1 is KGHSH and CDR2 LQKENI. The CDR3 DNA sequence: TGTGCCAGCTCACCATCCGGGACAGGGGTCACCGGGGAGCTGTTTTTT. The encoded protein is CASSPSGTGVTGELFF.

This clonotype was seen only once. The chain couples TRBV10-3 to TRBJ1-3; TRBD1 matches at 11 bases. J gave up 4 bases and V 11 bases, and 4 bases lay outside the gene matches. The CDR3 totals 13 residues. In germline, CDR1 is ENHRY, CDR2 SYGVKD. CDR3 residues: CAGQGAGGNTIYF. The CDR3, as DNA: TGTGCCGGACAGGGGGCAGGAGGAAACACCATATATTTT.

This clonotype has ten or more counts. The chain employs TRBV5-1 and TRBJ2-5; 9 bases map to TRBD1. The length of the CDR3 is 15 residues. V lost 4 bases and J lost 2; bases outside the gene matches: 6. Germline lookup yields CDR1 SGHRS and CDR2 YFSETQ. The CDR3 DNA sequence: TGCGCCAGCAGCCTCCAGACAGGGGGACAAGAGACCCAGTACTTC. Translating it yields CASSLQTGGQETQYF. Full variable domain (missing parts from reference TRBV5-1 and TRBJ2-5): KAGVTQTPRYLIKTRGQQVTLSCSPISGHRSVSWYQQTPGQGLQFLFEYFSETQRNKGNFPGRFSGRQFSNSRSEMNVSTLELGDSALYLCASSLQTGGQETQYFGPGTRLLVL.

Ten or more counts support this clonotype. CDR3 coding DNA: TGTGCCATCGGGGGCGGCGGCAATCAGCCCCAGCATTTT. It translates to CAIGGGGNQPQHF. This rearrangement joins TRBV10-3 to TRBJ1-5; maybe TRBD1 (6 bases). Trimming removed 8 bases at V and 2 bases at J, with 10 bases between. Germline lookup yields CDR1 ENHRY and CDR2 SYGVKD. The CDR3 contains 13 residues.

This clonotype was observed many times. This chain links TRBV29-1 with TRBJ2-5; 9 bases fit TRBD1. With V trimmed by 7 bases and J by 4 bases, 7 bases remained unmatched. In germline, CDR1 is SQVTM, CDR2 ANQGSEA. This CDR3 contains 13 residues. CDR3 coding DNA: TGCAGCGACACACAGGGGGCCGGAGAGACCCAGTACTTC. Amino acid sequence: CSDTQGAGETQYF.

This clonotype was picked up many times. V is TRBV7-2 and J is TRBJ1-4; D not certain. Per germline, CDR1 SGHTA and CDR2 FQGNSA. V was pared by 5 bases and J by 5 bases, with 9 bases between. The CDR3 loop spans 13 amino acids. CDR3 bases: TGTGCCAGCAGCGCCGAATTAAATGAAAAACTGTTTTTT. This codes for CASSAELNEKLFF.

The table lists this clonotype with many counts. The chain uses TRBV5-1 and TRBJ2-7; 10 nucleotides agree with TRBD1. This CDR3 has 15 residues. Germline V gene sequence: CDR1 SGHRS, CDR2 YFSETQ. Trimming removed 4 bases from V and 3 bases from J; junction bases left unmatched: 7. CDR3 bases: TGCGCCAGCAGCCTTGGGACAGGGGCCGTCTACGAGCAGTACTTC. It specifies CASSLGTGAVYEQYF.

A few counts support this clonotype. CDR3 sequence reads: CASSPDGEIGYTF. In nucleotides, the CDR3 is TGTGCCAGCAGCCCTGATGGCGAGATTGGCTACACCTTC. The chain couples TRBV6-1 to TRBJ1-2, with D uncertain. Germline loops: CDR1 MNHNS, CDR2 SASEGT. The CDR3 is 13 amino acids. The ends were cut back, 6 bases at V and 7 bases at J, with 15 bases in the middle.

This clonotype occurred many times. The rearrangement uses TRBV2 and TRBJ1-1, with D unresolved. Germline loops: CDR1 SNHLY, CDR2 FYNNEI. This CDR3 comprises 13 residues. Trimming took 3 bases from V and 1 from J, leaving 6 bases between them. CDR3 loop: CASSDRRNTEAFF. The CDR3, as DNA: TGTGCCAGCAGTGACAGGCGGAACACTGAAGCTTTCTTT.

The CDR3 DNA is TGCAGTGCCGCCGCCGGGGTACTCGGAGGGATGAACACTGAAGCTTTCTTT. Protein sequence: CSAAAGVLGGMNTEAFF. The chain links TRBV20-1 to TRBJ1-1; D is unclear. The CDR3 has 17 amino acids. V lost 6 bases and J lost 0, with 23 bases in between. Germline V CDR1 and CDR2: DFQATT, SNEGSKA (reference sequence).

This clonotype was picked up many times. This chain joins TRBV4-2 and TRBJ2-3; 11 bases are a match to TRBD2. The germline gives CDR1 LGHNA, CDR2 YNFKEQ. V trimming: 0 bases; J trimming: 5 bases; junction bases outside the gene matches: 7. The CDR3 runs to 17 residues. CDR3 DNA: TGTGCCAGCAGCCAAGAGGCCCTAGCGGGAGGCAAAGATACGCAGTATTTT. Protein sequence: CASSQEALAGGKDTQYF.

CDR3 sequence: CASSVLVGPYEQYF. The CDR3 nucleotides are TGTGCCAGCTCGGTGCTTGTTGGACCCTACGAGCAGTACTTC. The V and J genes are TRBV27 and TRBJ2-7; D is undetermined. Trimming shortened V by 8 bases and J by 2 bases, and 16 bases separated the two germline ends. There are 14 residues in the CDR3. Looked up from germline, CDR1 is MNHEY and CDR2 is SMNVEV (reference sequence).

This chain connects TRBV7-2 to TRBJ2-1, with 7 bases that match TRBD2. J lost 0 bases, V lost 2 bases, and 4 bases had no gene match. The CDR3 is 16 residues long. Per germline, CDR1 SGHTA and CDR2 FQGNSA. The CDR3 nucleotides read TGTGCCAGCAGCTTATCAGGCGGGAGCTCCTACAATGAGCAGTTCTTC. This gives the protein CASSLSGGSSYNEQFF. Filled out from reference TRBV7-2 and TRBJ2-1, the complete variable domain reads GAGVSQSPSNKVTEKGKDVELRCDPISGHTALYWYRQSLGQGLEFLIYFQGNSAPDKSGLPSDRFSAERTGGSVSTLTIQRTQQEDSAVYLCASSLSGGSSYNEQFFGPGTRLTVL.

This clonotype was recorded at least ten times. The chain links TRBV5-5 to TRBJ2-7; TRBD2 aligns across 7 bases. V shed 0 bases and J 2 bases; nucleotides not matched to a gene: 2. The CDR3 loop spans 14 amino acids. Germline CDR1 is SGHKS and CDR2 is YYEKEE (reference sequence). The DNA for the CDR3 is TGTGCCAGCAGCTTGGGCGGGAGTCCCTACGAGCAGTACTTC. Encoded protein: CASSLGGSPYEQYF. The entire variable domain, with the rest obtained from reference TRBV5-5 and TRBJ2-7, is as follows: DAGVTQSPTHLIKTRGQQVTLRCSPISGHKSVSWYQQVLGQGPQFIFQYYEKEERGRGNFPDRFSARQFPNYSSELNVNALLLGDSALYLCASSLGGSPYEQYFGPGTRLTVT.

V is TRBV29-1 and J is TRBJ2-5; D gene unclear. The germline V gene has CDR1 SQVTM and CDR2 ANQGSEA. The CDR3 spans 10 residues. Between the trimmed V and J ends, which lost 5 bases and 4 bases, there was a span of 5 bases. CDR3 sequence reads: CSVSIETQYF. The CDR3 DNA reads TGCAGCGTTTCGATAGAGACCCAGTACTTC.

This chain links TRBV10-3 with TRBJ1-1; 7 positions match TRBD1. Trimming removed 6 bases from V and 0 bases from J; junction bases left unmatched: 4. This CDR3 has 14 residues. The germline gives CDR1 ENHRY, CDR2 SYGVKD. The CDR3 reads CAIRGTDMNTEAFF. CDR3 nucleotides: TGTGCCATCAGGGGGACAGACATGAACACTGAAGCTTTCTTT.

This clonotype has just a few counts. The chain carries TRBV5-6 and TRBJ2-5; TRBD2 is a possible D gene (5 bases). This CDR3 region has 14 residues. The ends were cut back, 0 bases at V and 5 bases at J, with 11 bases in the middle. Per germline, CDR1 SGHDT and CDR2 YYEEEE. For the CDR3, the DNA is TGTGCCAGCAGCTTGGATCCGGGGAGCGAGACCCAGTACTTC. Its translation: CASSLDPGSETQYF. The full variable domain, its missing parts supplied by reference TRBV5-6 and TRBJ2-5, is DAGVTQSPTHLIKTRGQQVTLRCSPKSGHDTVSWYQQALGQGPQFIFQYYEEEERQRGNFPDRFSGHQFPNYSSELNVNALLLGDSALYLCASSLDPGSETQYFGPGTRLLVL.

This clonotype occurred many times. The chain links TRBV12-3 or TRBV12-4 to TRBJ2-5, with 10 bases fitting TRBD1. V was clipped by 6 bases and J by 4 bases; unmatched bases: 2. The CDR3 has 13 amino acids. The CDR3 here is CASSRDRGETQYF. The DNA for the CDR3 is TGTGCCAGCAGCCGGGACAGGGGAGAGACCCAGTACTTC.

This clonotype was detected a few times. V is TRBV20-1 and J is TRBJ2-7; 9 bases are shared with TRBD1. V lost 2 bases, J lost 3 bases, and 5 bases stayed unmatched. The CDR3 length is 14 residues. Germline V gene sequence: CDR1 DFQATT, CDR2 SNEGSKA (reference sequence). The CDR3 loop is CSARTWDRVYEQYF. CDR3 nucleotides: TGCAGTGCTAGAACCTGGGACAGGGTCTACGAGCAGTACTTC.

This clonotype was observed a few times. The V and J genes are TRBV6-5 and TRBJ1-1, with D hard to call. The CDR3 consists of 12 residues. Germline CDR1 MNHEY, CDR2 SVGAGI. The V and J ends lost 5 bases and 0 bases respectively, with 4 bases between them. CDR3 DNA: TGTGCCAGCAGTACAATGAACACTGAAGCTTTCTTT. Translating gives CASSTMNTEAFF.